This is a list of T cell receptor beta chains from one sample in a study of T-cell memory formation after mild COVID-19. TCRdb recomputed calls from the 5' RACE reads with MiXCR, one row per CDR3 protein. The data contain 250,000 to 350,000 distinct CDR3 sequences, roughly 15% of them singletons. The source material was PBMCs or a T cell subset sorted from them (not recorded which). The origin of the receptors is a man between 18 and 35 years old who had mild COVID-19 (a few samples of this study predate the infection). Cell type and time point are not known. The CDR3 runs from the conserved cysteine through the conserved F or W.

CASSPLGLNTGELFF,TRBJ2-2,TRBV27
CASSSADSIQTQYF,TRBJ2-5,TRBV5-1
CASSLVGLAGNQETQYF,TRBJ2-5,TRBV7-2
CASSHSRPSGANVLTF,TRBJ2-6,TRBV3-1
CASSSTSGSSGTQYF,TRBJ2-5,TRBV7-2
CATDVGGLRDNEQYF,TRBJ2-7,TRBV10-3
CASRSGPTTAFF,TRBJ1-1,TRBV2
CASSLTLGDTQYF,TRBJ2-3,TRBV7-3
CASSQIGVRGDTQYF,TRBJ2-3,TRBV3-1
CASSETGGELFF,TRBJ2-2,TRBV7-6
CSARDLHSTDTQYF,TRBJ2-3,TRBV20-1
CASSLEDQPQHF,TRBJ1-5,TRBV28
CASSQESLAGPSAQYF,TRBJ2-5,TRBV4-1
CASSRGPGVGTHEQFF,TRBJ2-1,TRBV14
CASSPTWTVSTDTQYF,TRBJ2-3,TRBV3-1
CASSPTSANTEAFF,TRBJ1-1,TRBV3-1
CSGFEGAGTEAFF,TRBJ1-1,TRBV20-1
CSAGPLLAGGHTDTQYF,TRBJ2-3,TRBV20-1
CASSLFSGQRYTEAFF,TRBJ1-1,TRBV5-5
CAYREEGYTF,TRBJ1-2,TRBV7-9
CSVRAGDSYEQYF,TRBJ2-7,TRBV29-1
CASSPRTGNYGYTF,TRBJ1-2,TRBV12-3/TRBV12-4
CATEALAGAGEQFF,TRBJ2-1,TRBV15
CASSVRLNYGYTF,TRBJ1-2,TRBV5-1
CASSLSGTPYEQYF,TRBJ2-7,TRBV27
CASSLRTGENTEAFF,TRBJ1-1,TRBV5-1
CASGWGDTQYF,TRBJ2-3,TRBV4-3
CASREQGANTGELFF,TRBJ2-2,TRBV9
CASGTGRLTDTQYF,TRBJ2-3,TRBV14
CASGSGETQYF,TRBJ2-5,TRBV5-4
CASSQESPGRDTQYF,TRBJ2-3,TRBV4-1